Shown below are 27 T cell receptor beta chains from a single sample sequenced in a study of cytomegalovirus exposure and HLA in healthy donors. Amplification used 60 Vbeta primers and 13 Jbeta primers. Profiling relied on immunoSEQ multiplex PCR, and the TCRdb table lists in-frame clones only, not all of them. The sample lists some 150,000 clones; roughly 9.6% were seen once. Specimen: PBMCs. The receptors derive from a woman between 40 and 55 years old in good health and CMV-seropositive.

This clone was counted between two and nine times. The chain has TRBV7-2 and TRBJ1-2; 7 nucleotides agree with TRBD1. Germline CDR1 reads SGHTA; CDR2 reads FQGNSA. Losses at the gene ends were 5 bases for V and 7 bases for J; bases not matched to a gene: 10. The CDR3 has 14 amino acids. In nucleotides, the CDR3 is TGTGCCAGCAGCGGACGACAGGGCCAGGCTGGCTACACCTTC. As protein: CASSGRQGQAGYTF.

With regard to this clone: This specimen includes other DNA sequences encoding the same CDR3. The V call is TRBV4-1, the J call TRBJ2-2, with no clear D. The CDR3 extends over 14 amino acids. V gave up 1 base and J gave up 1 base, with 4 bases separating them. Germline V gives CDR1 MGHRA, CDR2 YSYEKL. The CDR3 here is CASSQAMNTGELFF. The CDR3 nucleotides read TGCGCCAGCAGCCAAGCAATGAACACCGGGGAGCTGTTTTTT.

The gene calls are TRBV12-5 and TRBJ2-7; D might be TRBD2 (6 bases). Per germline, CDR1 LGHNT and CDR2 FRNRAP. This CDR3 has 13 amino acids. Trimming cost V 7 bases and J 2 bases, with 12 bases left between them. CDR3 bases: TGTGCTAGTGTCCGGGACTTTACCTACGAGCAGTACTTC. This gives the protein CASVRDFTYEQYF.

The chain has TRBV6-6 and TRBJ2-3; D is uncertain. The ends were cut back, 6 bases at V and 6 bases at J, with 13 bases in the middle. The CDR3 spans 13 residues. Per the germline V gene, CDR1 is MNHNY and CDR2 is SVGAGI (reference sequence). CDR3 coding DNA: TGTGCCAGCAGCCAATGGGCCCTTGATACGCAGTATTTT. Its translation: CASSQWALDTQYF.

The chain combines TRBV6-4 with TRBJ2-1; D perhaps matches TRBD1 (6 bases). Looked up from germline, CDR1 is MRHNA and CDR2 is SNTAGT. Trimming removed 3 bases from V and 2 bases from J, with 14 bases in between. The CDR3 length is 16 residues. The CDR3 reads CASSEGNRDPYNEQFF. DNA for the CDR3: TGTGCCAGCAGTGAAGGGAACAGGGACCCCTACAATGAGCAGTTCTTC.

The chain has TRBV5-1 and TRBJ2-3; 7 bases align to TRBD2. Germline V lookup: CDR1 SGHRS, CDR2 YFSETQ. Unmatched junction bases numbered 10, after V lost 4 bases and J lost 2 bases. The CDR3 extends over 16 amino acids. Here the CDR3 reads CASSHSSGPYTDTQYF. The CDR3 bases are TGCGCCAGCAGCCATTCTAGCGGTCCCTACACAGATACGCAGTATTTT.

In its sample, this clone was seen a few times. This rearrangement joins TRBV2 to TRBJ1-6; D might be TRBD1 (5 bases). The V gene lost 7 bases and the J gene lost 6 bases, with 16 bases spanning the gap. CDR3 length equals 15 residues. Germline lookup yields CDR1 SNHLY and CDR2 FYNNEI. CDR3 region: CASMKGQGGNSPLHF. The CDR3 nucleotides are TGTGCCAGCATGAAGGGGCAGGGCGGTAATTCACCCCTCCACTTT.

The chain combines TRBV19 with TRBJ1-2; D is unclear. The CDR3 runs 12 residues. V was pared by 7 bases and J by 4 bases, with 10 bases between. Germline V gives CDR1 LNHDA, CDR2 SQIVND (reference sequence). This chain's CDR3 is CASTQASYGYTF. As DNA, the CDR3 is TGTGCCAGTACCCAGGCCAGCTATGGCTACACCTTC.

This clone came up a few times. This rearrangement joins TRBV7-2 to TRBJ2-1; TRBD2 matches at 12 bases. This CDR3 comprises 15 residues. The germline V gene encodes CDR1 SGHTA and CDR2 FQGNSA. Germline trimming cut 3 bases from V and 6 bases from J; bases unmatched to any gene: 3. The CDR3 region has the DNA TGTGCCAGCAGCTTGACTAGCGGGGGATTCAATGAGCAGTTCTTC. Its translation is CASSLTSGGFNEQFF. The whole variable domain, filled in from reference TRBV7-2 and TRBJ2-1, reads GAGVSQSPSNKVTEKGKDVELRCDPISGHTALYWYRQSLGQGLEFLIYFQGNSAPDKSGLPSDRFSAERTGGSVSTLTIQRTQQEDSAVYLCASSLTSGGFNEQFFGPGTRLTVL.

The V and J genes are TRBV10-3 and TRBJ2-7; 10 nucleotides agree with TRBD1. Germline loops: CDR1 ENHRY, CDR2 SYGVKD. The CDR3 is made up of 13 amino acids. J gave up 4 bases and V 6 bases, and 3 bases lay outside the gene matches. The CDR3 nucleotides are TGTGCCATCAGCGGGACAGGGGCATACGAGCAGTACTTC. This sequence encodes CAISGTGAYEQYF.

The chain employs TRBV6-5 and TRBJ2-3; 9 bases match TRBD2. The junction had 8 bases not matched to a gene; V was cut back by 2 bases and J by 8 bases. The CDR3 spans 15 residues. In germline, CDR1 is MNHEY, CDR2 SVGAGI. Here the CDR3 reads CASSYNAGGQVTQYF. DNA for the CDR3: TGTGCCAGCAGTTACAACGCGGGGGGGCAGGTTACGCAGTATTTT.

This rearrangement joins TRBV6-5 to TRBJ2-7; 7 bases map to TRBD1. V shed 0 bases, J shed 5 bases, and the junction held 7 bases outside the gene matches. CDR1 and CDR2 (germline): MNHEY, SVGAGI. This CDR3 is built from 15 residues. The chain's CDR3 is CASSYSRDRADEQYF. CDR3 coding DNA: TGTGCCAGCAGTTACTCGCGCGACAGGGCAGACGAGCAGTACTTC.

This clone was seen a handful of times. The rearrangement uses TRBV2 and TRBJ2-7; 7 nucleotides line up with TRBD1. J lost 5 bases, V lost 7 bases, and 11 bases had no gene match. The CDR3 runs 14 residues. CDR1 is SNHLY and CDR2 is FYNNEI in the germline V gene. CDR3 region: CASILRGGENEQYF. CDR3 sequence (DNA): TGTGCCAGCATTCTCAGAGGGGGCGAGAACGAGCAGTACTTC.

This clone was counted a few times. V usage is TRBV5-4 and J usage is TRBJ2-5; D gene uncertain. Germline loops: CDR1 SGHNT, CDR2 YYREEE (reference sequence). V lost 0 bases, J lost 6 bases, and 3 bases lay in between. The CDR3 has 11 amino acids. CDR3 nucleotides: TGTGCCAGCAGCTTGGAGCAGACCCAGTACTTC. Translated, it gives CASSLEQTQYF.

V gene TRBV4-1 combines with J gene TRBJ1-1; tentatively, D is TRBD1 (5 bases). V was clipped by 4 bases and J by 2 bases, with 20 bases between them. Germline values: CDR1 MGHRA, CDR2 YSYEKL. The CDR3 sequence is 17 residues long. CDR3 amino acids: CASSLPTSDTVNTEAFF. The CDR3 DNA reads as TGCGCCAGCAGCCTACCAACTTCGGACACGGTTAACACTGAAGCTTTCTTT.

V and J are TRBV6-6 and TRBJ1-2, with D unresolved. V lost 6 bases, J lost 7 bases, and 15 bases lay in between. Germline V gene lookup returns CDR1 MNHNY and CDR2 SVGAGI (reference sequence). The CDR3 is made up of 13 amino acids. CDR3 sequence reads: CASSPDTVGGYTF. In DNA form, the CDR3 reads TGTGCCAGCAGCCCTGACACCGTCGGTGGCTACACCTTC.

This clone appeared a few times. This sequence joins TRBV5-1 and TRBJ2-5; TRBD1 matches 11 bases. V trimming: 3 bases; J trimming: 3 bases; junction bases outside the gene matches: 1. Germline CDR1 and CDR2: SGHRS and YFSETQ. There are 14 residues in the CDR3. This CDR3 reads CASSWTGGEETQYF. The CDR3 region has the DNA TGCGCCAGCAGCTGGACAGGGGGCGAAGAGACCCAGTACTTC.

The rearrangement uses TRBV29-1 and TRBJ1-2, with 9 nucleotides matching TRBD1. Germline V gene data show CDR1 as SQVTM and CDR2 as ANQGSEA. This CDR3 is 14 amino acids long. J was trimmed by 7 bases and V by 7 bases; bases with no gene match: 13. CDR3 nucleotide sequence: TGCAGCGCTGGGGACAGGGTGGGTGCGCGTGGCTACACCTTC. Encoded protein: CSAGDRVGARGYTF. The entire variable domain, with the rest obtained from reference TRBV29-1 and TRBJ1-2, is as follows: SAVISQKPSRDICQRGTSLTIQCQVDSQVTMMFWYRQQPGQSLTLIATANQGSEATYESGFVIDKFPISRPNLTFSTLTVSNMSPEDSSIYLCSAGDRVGARGYTFGSGTRLTVV.

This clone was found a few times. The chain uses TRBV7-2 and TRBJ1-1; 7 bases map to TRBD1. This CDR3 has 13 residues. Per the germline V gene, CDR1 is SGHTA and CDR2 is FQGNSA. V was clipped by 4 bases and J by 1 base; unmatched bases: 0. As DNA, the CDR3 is TGTGCCAGCAGCTGGACAGGGAACACTGAAGCTTTCTTT. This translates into CASSWTGNTEAFF.

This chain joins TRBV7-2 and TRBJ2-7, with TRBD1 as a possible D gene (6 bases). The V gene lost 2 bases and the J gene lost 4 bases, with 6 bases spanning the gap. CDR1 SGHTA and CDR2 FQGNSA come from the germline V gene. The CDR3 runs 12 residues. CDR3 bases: TGTGCCAGCAGCTTAAGGGGGTACGAGCAGTACTTC. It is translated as CASSLRGYEQYF.

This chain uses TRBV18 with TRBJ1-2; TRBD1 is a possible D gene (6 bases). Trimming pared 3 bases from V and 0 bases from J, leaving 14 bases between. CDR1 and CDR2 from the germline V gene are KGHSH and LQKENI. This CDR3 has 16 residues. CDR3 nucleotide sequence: TGTGCCAGCTCACCGGTAACCGGGACACCTAACTATGGCTACACCTTC. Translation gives CASSPVTGTPNYGYTF.

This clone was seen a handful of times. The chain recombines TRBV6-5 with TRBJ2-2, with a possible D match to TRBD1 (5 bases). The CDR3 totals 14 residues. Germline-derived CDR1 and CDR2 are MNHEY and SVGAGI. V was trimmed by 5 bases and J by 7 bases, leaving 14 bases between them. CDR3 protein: CASSPWQGSGELFF. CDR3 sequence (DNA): TGTGCCAGCAGTCCCTGGCAGGGCAGCGGGGAGCTGTTTTTT.

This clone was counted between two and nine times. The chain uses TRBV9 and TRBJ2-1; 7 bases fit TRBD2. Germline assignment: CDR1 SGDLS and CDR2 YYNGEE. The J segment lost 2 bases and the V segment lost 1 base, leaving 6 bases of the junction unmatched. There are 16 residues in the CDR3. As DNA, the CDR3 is TGTGCCAGCAGCGTACTCGGACTAGGAACCTACAATGAGCAGTTCTTC. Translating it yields CASSVLGLGTYNEQFF.

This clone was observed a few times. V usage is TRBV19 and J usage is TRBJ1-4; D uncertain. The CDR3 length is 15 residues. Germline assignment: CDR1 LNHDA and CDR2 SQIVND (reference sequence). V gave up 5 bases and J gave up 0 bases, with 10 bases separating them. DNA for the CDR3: TGTGCCAGTAGTTCCAGGATTGCAACTAATGAAAAACTGTTTTTT. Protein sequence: CASSSRIATNEKLFF.

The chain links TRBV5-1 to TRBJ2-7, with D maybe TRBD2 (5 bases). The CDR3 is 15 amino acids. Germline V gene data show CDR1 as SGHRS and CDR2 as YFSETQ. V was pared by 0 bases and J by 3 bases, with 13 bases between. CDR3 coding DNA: TGCGCCAGCAGCTTGGCCGGGAAAGCTGACTACGAGCAGTACTTC. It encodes CASSLAGKADYEQYF.

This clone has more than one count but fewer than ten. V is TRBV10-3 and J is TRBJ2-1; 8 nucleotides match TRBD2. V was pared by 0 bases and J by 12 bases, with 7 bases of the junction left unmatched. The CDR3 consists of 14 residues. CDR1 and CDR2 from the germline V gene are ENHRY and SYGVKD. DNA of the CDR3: TGTGCCATCAGTGAGTCCGGGGGGGCCTACTCGCAGTTCTTC. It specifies CAISESGGAYSQFF.

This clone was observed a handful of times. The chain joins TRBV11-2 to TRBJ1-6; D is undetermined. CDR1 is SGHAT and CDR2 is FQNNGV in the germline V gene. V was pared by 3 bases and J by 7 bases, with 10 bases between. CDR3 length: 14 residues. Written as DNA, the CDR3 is TGTGCCAGCAGCTTGGACGGGGTCAATTCACCCCTCCACTTT. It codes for CASSLDGVNSPLHF. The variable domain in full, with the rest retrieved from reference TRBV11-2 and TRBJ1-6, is EAGVAQSPRYKIIEKRQSVAFWCNPISGHATLYWYQQILGQGPKLLIQFQNNGVVDDSQLPKDRFSAERLKGVDSTLKIQPAKLEDSAVYLCASSLDGVNSPLHFGNGTRLTVT.